This T cell receptor beta chain was recovered during a study of tumor-infiltrating lymphocytes in primary liver carcinoma. TCR beta cDNA was reverse-transcribed from roughly 0.45 ug of total RNA. The reaction used a constant-region primer and ProtoScript II reverse transcriptase. Investigators got TCR beta libraries out of three nested multiplex PCR rounds, done with slightly modified ARM-PCR. Researchers ran the first two PCR rounds for roughly 11 cycles each with TRBV1-TRBV30 forward primers and a C-beta reverse primer. TCRdb called the multiplex PCR reads again in MiXCR, with one record for every CDR3 protein. The profile shows some 20,000 distinct CDR3 sequences, 60% to 80% of them singletons. The tissue used was unsorted bulk material of 20-30 mg. RNA and DNA were co-extracted from it with the AllPrep DNA/RNA mini kit. A word on this clonotype: Germline is not matched at one junction end, which may reflect a read error.

The CDR3 has 18 residues. Germline CDR1 is LGHNA and CDR2 is YSLEER. Source material: liver tumor tissue from sampling region 4. Noted subset: tumor region T4, right-lateral pole. The receptor's source is a woman aged 30 to 39 with primary liver carcinoma and hepatitis B virus infection. This chain links TRBV4-3 with TRBJ2-7, with a weak D call TRBD2 (7 bases). In DNA, the CDR3 is TGCGCCAGCAGCCAGGCTGTGAGGGGGGGTCACATTGGCTACGGGCAGTACTTC. This gives the protein CASSQAVRGGHIGYGQYF.